These 4 T cell receptor beta chains were sequenced from one sample in a study of cytomegalovirus exposure and HLA in healthy donors. PCR employed 60 Vbeta and 13 Jbeta primers. TCRdb's copy holds only in-frame clones and misses some; the assay was immunoSEQ multiplex PCR. In total, the table holds over 100,000 clones. The sequenced sample was PBMCs. The receptor set was obtained from a woman in her thirties or forties in good health and CMV-seropositive.

This sequence joins TRBV18 and TRBJ1-3, with unresolved D. V was pared by 7 bases and J by 0 bases, with 4 bases between. Germline CDR1 KGHSH, CDR2 LQKENI. This CDR3 comprises 12 residues. This chain's CDR3 is CASFNSGNTIYF. CDR3 nucleotides: TGTGCCAGCTTCAACTCTGGAAACACCATATATTTT.

The rearrangement joins TRBV28 to TRBJ1-2; TRBD1 agrees at 8 bases. The CDR3 has 16 amino acids. From germline, CDR1 is MDHEN and CDR2 SYDVKM. The V segment lost 2 bases and the J segment 1 base; nucleotides outside the gene matches: 6. The CDR3 DNA reads TGTGCCAGCAGTTTAGGTGGGGACAGGTTTAACTATGGCTACACCTTC. It encodes CASSLGGDRFNYGYTF.

The chain combines TRBV6-1 with TRBJ1-2, with 8 bases fitting TRBD1. This CDR3 region has 15 residues. Germline trimming cut 7 bases from V and 6 bases from J; bases unmatched to any gene: 13. Germline CDR1 MNHNS, CDR2 SASEGT. Here the CDR3 DNA reads TGTGCCAGCACCCGAAATGGTCCAGGGGGCGATGGCTACACCTTC. Translation gives CASTRNGPGGDGYTF.

The chain uses TRBV21-1 and TRBJ1-1; the D call of TRBD1 is as the table states it, not checked on the DNA. TRBV21-1 is a listed pseudogene. This CDR3 has 13 residues. The CDR3 DNA is TGTGCCAGCAGCAAAAACAGGGGCACTGAAGCTTTCTTT. Protein: CASSKNRGTEAFF.